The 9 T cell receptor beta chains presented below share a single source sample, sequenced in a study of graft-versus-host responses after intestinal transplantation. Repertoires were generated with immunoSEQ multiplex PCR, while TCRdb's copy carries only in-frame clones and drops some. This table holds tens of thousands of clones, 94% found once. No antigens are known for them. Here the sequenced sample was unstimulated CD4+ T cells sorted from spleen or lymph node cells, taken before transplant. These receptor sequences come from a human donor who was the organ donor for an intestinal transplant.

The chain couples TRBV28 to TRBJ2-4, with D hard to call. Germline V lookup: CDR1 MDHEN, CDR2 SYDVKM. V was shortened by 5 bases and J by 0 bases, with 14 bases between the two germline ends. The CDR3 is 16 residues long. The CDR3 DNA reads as TGTGCCAGCAGTCCTGGGGATGGGTTAGCCAAAAACATTCAGTACTTC. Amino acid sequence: CASSPGDGLAKNIQYF.

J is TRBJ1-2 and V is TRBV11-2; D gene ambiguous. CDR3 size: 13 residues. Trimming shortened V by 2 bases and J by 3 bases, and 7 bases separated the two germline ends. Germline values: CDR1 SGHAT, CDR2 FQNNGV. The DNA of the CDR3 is TGTGCCAGCAGCTTATCCGTTCACTATGGCTACACCTTC. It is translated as CASSLSVHYGYTF. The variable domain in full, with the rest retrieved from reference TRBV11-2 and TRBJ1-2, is EAGVAQSPRYKIIEKRQSVAFWCNPISGHATLYWYQQILGQGPKLLIQFQNNGVVDDSQLPKDRFSAERLKGVDSTLKIQPAKLEDSAVYLCASSLSVHYGYTFGSGTRLTVV.

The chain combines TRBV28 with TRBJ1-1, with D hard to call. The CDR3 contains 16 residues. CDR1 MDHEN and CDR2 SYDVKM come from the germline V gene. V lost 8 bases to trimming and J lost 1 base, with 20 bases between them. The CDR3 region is CASAVAIGLGNTEAFF. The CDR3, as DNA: TGTGCCAGCGCCGTGGCAATCGGGTTGGGGAACACTGAAGCTTTCTTT.

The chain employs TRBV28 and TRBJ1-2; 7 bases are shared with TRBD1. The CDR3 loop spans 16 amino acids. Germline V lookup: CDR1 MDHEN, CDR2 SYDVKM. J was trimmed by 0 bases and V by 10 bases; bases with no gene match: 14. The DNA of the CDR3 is TGTGCCACCAACCTCTTTACGGACAGGACTAACTATGGCTACACCTTC. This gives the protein CATNLFTDRTNYGYTF.

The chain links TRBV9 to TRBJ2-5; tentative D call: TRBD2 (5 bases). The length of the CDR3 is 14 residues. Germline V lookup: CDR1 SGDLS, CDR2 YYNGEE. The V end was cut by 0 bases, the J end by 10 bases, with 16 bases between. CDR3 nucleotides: TGTGCCAGCAGCGTAGAAGGTTGGACCGGGGTCCAGTACTTC. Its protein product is CASSVEGWTGVQYF.

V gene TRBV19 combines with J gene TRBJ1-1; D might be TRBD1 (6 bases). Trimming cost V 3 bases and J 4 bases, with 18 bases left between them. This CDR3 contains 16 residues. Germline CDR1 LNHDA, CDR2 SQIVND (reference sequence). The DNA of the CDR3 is TGTGCCAGTAGTATCCTTTTGAGGGCGGGGGCCACTGAAGCTTTCTTT. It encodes CASSILLRAGATEAFF.

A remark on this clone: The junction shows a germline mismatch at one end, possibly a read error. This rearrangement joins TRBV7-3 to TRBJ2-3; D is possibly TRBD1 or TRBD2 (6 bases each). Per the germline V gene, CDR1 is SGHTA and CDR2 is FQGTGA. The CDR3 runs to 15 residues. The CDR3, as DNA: TGTGCCAGCAGGGACCGAGGGGGGAGCACAGATACGCAATATTTT. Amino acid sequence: CASRDRGGSTDTQYF.

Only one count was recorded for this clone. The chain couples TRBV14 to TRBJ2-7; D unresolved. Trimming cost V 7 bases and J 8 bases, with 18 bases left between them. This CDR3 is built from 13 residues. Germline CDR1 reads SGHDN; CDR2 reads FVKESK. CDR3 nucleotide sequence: TGTGCCAGCAACCCGAACGGACGTACGCAGCAGTACTTC. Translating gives CASNPNGRTQQYF.

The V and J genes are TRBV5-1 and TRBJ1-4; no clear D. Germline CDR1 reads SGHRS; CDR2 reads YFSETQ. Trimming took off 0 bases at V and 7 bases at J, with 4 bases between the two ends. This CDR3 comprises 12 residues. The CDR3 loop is CASSLDSEKLFF. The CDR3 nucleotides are TGCGCCAGCAGCTTGGACAGTGAAAAACTGTTTTTT.